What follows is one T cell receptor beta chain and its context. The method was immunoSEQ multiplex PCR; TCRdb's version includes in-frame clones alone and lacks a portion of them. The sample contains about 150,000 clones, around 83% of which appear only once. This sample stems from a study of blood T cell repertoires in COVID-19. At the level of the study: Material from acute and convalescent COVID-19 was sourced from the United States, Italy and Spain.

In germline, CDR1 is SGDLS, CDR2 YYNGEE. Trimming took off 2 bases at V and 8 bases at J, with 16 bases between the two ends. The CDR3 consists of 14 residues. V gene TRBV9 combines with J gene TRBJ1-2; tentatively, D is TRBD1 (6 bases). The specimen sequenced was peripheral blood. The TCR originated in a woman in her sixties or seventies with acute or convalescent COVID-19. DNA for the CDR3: TGTGCCAGCAGCGTGATGACAGGCTTGGGGGGCTACACCTTC. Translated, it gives CASSVMTGLGGYTF. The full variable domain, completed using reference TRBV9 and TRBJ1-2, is DSGVTQTPKHLITATGQRVTLRCSPRSGDLSVYWYQQSLDQGLQFLIQYYNGEERAKGNILERFSAQQFPDLHSELNLSSLELGDSALYFCASSVMTGLGGYTFGSGTRLTVV.